This note documents a single TCR beta chain sequence. Its antigen is as yet unknown. These data are taken from a study of cytotoxic CD8 clonotypes in ibrutinib-treated CLL. Study outcomes and limitations: Public clonotypes were uncommon and contracted or stayed stable on treatment.

The method was immunoSEQ multiplex PCR; TCRdb's version includes in-frame clones alone and lacks a portion of them. The sample has about 15,000 clones; 55% to 70% are singletons. The CDR3 has 13 residues. V was cut by 6 bases and J by 3 bases, with 12 bases left in between. Per germline, CDR1 MNHEY and CDR2 SVGAGI. This clonotype was obtained from a human donor with chronic lymphocytic leukemia. This chain joins TRBV6-5 and TRBJ2-7, with TRBD1 as a possible D gene (6 bases). Here the sequenced sample was PBMCs, taken before ibrutinib treatment. The CDR3 bases are TGTGCCAGCAGCAGGGGCGCGAGCTACGAGCAGTACGTC. Encoded protein: CASSRGASYEQYV.